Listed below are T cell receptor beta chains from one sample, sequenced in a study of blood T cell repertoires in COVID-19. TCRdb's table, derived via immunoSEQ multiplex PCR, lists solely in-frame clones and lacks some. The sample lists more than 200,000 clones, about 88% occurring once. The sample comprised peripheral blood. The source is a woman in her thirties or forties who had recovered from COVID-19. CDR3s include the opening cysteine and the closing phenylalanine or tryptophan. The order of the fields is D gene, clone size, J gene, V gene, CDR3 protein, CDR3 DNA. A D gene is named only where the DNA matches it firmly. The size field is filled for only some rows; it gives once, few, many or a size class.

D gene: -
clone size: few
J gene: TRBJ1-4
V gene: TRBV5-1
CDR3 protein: CASSYSVDSYEKLFF
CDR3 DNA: TGCGCCAGCAGCTATTCGGTAGATTCTTATGAAAAACTGTTTTTT

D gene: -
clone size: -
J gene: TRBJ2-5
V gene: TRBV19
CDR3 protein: CASSRGDRRGWKETQYF
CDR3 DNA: TGTGCCAGTAGCAGAGGAGACAGGCGAGGTTGGAAAGAGACCCAGTACTTC

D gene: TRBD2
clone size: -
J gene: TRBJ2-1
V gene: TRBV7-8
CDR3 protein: CASSPILAASYNEQFF
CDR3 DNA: TGTGCCAGCAGCCCAATCCTAGCGGCCTCCTACAATGAGCAGTTCTTC

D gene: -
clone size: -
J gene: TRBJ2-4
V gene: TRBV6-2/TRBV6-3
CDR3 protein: CASSFRRDDILAKNIQYF
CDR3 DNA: TGTGCCAGCAGTTTTCGGAGGGACGACATCCTAGCCAAAAACATTCAGTACTTC

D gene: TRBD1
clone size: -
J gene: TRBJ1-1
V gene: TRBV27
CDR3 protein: CASSRGQGASRAFF
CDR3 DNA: TGTGCCAGCAGCCGCGGACAGGGGGCTTCGCGGGCTTTCTTT

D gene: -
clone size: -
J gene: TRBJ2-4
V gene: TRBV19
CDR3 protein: CASTPMEAKNIQYF
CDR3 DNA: TGTGCCAGTACCCCCATGGAGGCCAAAAACATTCAGTACTTC

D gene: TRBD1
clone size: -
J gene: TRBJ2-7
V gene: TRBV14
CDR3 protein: CASSQAFGTGLIEQYF
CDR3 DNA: TGTGCCAGCAGCCAAGCTTTCGGGACAGGGTTGATCGAGCAGTACTTC

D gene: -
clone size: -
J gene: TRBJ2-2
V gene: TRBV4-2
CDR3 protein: CASSPRGSNTGELFF
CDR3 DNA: TGTGCCAGCAGCCCCCGGGGATCGAACACCGGGGAGCTGTTTTTT

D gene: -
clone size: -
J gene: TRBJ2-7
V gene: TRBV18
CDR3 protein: CASSPPRAPSYEQYF
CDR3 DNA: TGTGCCAGCTCACCACCGAGGGCCCCCTCGTACGAGCAGTACTTC

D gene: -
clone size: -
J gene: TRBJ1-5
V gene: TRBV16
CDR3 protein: CASSQSGGHQPQHF
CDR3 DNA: TGTGCCAGCAGCCAATCGGGGGGGCATCAGCCCCAGCATTTT

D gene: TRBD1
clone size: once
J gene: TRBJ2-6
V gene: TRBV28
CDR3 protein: CASSLGITGGKVLTF
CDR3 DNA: TGTGCCAGCAGTTTAGGTATAACAGGGGGCAAGGTCCTGACTTTC

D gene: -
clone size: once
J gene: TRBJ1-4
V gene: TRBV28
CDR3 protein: CASSSSVQNEKLFF
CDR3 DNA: TGTGCCAGCAGTTCCTCGGTCCAAAATGAAAAACTGTTTTTT

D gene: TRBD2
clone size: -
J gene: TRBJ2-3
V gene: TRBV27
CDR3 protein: CASTTSGGAGTDTQYF
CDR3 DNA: TGTGCCAGCACGACTAGCGGGGGGGCGGGCACAGATACGCAGTATTTT

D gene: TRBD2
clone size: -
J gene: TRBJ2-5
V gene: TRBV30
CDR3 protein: CAWRLLGGDGETQYF
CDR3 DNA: TGTGCCTGGAGACTACTGGGGGGGGATGGGGAGACCCAGTACTTC

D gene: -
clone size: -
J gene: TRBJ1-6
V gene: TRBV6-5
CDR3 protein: CASSSTNNSPLHF
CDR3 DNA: TGTGCCAGCAGTAGTACAAATAATTCACCCCTCCACTTT

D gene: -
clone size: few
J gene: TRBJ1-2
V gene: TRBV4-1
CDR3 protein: CASSRIPGPRGGYTF
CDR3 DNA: TGCGCCAGCAGCCGGATACCGGGCCCTAGGGGTGGCTACACCTTC

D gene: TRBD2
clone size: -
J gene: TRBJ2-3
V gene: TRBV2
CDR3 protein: CAGASGMSTDTQYF
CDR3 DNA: TGTGCCGGGGCTAGCGGGATGAGCACAGATACGCAGTATTTT

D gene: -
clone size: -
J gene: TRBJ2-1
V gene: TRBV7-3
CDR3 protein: CASSSMGLVYNEQFF
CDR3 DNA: TGTGCCAGCAGCTCGATGGGACTGGTTTACAATGAGCAGTTCTTC

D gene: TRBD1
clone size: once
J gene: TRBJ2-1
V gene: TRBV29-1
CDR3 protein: CSVADRDEQFF
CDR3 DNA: TGCAGCGTCGCGGACAGGGATGAGCAGTTCTTC

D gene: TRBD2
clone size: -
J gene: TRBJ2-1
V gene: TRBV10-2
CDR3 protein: CATWTSGPNEQFF
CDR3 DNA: TGCGCCACCTGGACTAGCGGCCCCAATGAGCAGTTCTTC

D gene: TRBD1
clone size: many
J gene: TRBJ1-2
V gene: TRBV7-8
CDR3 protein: CASSFNTGGNYGYTF
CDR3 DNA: TGTGCCAGCAGCTTTAATACAGGGGGCAACTATGGCTACACCTTC

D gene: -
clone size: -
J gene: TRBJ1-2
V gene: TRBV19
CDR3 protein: CASSNRAGAKGYTF
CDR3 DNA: TGTGCCAGTAGCAACAGGGCCGGGGCGAAGGGCTACACCTTC

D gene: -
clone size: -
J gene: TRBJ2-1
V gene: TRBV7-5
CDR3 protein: CARSTLTGTFYNEQFF
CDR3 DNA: TGTGCCAGAAGCACCCTGACAGGGACTTTTTACAATGAGCAGTTCTTC